The T cell receptor (beta chain) described here comes from a study of cytomegalovirus exposure and HLA in healthy donors. Background on the study: Among 398 genotyped donors, around 80% fell in the Caucasian-associated ancestry cluster.

13 Jbeta primers and 60 Vbeta primers were used for the PCR. This table comes from immunoSEQ multiplex PCR, and its TCRdb copy is limited to in-frame clones, with some not included. The data show about 200,000 clones, about 74% seen once. V shed 4 bases, J shed 3 bases, and the junction held 7 bases outside the gene matches. CDR1 is MRHNA and CDR2 is SNTAGT in the germline V gene. The CDR3 runs 16 residues. The sequence was collected from a middle-aged man in good health and CMV-seronegative. The rearrangement links TRBV6-4 to TRBJ2-2; 8 bases are a match to TRBD1. Source material: PBMCs. The CDR3 sequence: CASSGPGQDYTGELFF. CDR3 coding DNA: TGTGCCAGCAGTGGTCCGGGACAGGACTACACCGGGGAGCTGTTTTTT.